Only one count was recorded for the clone carrying this T cell receptor beta chain. The source of the sample is a study of blood T cell repertoires in COVID-19. About the study: Samples came from the United States, Italy and Spain, spanning acute and convalescent COVID-19. T cells, B-cell-depleted T cells, or PBMCs provided the cDNA or gDNA that served as material.

Under the authors' procedure: Amplification with reference gene primers provided the estimates of nucleated cell counts. Sequencing used immunoSEQ multiplex PCR; TCRdb keeps in-frame clones, though not all of them. That table is the source of V, J and clone size, and D and trimming were worked out from the DNA. The sample has roughly 140,000 clones, 87% seen once. What was sequenced was peripheral blood. This clonotype was sampled from a woman in her fifties or sixties with active or convalescent COVID-19.

CDR3 DNA sequence: TGTGCCAGCAGGGAGGGAGCTGGCTACACCTTC. Amino acids: CASREGAGYTF. This rearrangement joins TRBV5-6 to TRBJ1-2; D gene uncertain. With 5 bases removed from V and 7 bases from J, the gap between germline ends came to 9 bases. CDR3 length: 11 residues. Germline-derived CDR1 and CDR2 are SGHDT and YYEEEE.